This TCR beta chain was documented in a study of control samples from healthy donors and cancer patients. Trimming stripped 2 bases from V and 2 bases from J, with 13 bases between. The CDR3 has 15 residues. The V gene's germline CDR1 is SGHVS and CDR2 FQNEAQ. Sequencing used immunoSEQ multiplex PCR; TCRdb keeps in-frame clones, though not all of them. The data show some 120,000 clones, over 75% seen once. The receptor was derived from a man aged 55 to 70 in good health. Sequencing was done on a sample of blood. J is TRBJ2-7 and V is TRBV7-8; D perhaps matches TRBD2 (7 bases). CDR3 bases: TGTGCCAGCAGCTTATTGGAGGGGGGGCCCTACGAGCAGTACTTC. It encodes CASSLLEGGPYEQYF.